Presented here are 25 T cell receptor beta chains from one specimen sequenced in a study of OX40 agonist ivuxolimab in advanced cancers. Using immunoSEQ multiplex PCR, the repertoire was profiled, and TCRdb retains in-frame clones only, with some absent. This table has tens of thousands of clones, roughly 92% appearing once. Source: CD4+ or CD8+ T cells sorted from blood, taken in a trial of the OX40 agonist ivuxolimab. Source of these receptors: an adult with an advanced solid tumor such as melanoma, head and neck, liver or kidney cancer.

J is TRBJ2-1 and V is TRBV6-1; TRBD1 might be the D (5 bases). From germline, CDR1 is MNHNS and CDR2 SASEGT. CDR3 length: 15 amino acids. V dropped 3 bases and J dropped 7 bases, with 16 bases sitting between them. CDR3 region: CASSDVQGIVNEQFF. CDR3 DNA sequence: TGTGCCAGCAGTGATGTTCAGGGTATTGTAAATGAGCAGTTCTTC.

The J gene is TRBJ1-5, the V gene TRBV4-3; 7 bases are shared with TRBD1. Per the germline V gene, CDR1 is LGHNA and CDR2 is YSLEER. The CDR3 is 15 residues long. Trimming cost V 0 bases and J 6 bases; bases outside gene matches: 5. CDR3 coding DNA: TGCGCCAGCAGCCAAGATACAGGGGTCGGTCAGCCCCAGCATTTT. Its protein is CASSQDTGVGQPQHF.

CDR3 protein: CASSLWGLAGAYNEQFF. CDR3 DNA: TGTGCCAGCAGTTTATGGGGACTAGCGGGAGCCTACAATGAGCAGTTCTTC. The rearrangement uses TRBV28 and TRBJ2-1, with 14 nucleotides matching TRBD2. Germline trimming cut 0 bases from V and 2 bases from J; bases unmatched to any gene: 0. Germline V CDR1 and CDR2: MDHEN, SYDVKM. This CDR3 spans 17 amino acids.

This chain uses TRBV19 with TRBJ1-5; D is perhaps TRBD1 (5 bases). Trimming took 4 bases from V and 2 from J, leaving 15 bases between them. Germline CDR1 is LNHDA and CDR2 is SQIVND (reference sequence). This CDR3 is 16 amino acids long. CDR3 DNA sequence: TGTGCCAGTAGTACCATACAGGCCTATGGCAATCAGCCCCAGCATTTT. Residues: CASSTIQAYGNQPQHF.

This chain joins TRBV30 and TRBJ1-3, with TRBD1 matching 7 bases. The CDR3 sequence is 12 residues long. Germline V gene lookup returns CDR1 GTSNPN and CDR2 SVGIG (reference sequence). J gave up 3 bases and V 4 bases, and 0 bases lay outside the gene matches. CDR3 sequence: CAWTGGGNTIYF. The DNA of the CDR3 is TGTGCCTGGACAGGGGGTGGAAACACCATATATTTT.

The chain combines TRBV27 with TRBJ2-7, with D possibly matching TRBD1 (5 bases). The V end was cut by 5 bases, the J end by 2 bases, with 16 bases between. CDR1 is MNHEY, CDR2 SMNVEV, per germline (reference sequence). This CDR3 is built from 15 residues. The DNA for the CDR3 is TGTGCCAGCAGTGATTGGCAGGGTGGAACCTACGAGCAGTACTTC. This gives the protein CASSDWQGGTYEQYF.

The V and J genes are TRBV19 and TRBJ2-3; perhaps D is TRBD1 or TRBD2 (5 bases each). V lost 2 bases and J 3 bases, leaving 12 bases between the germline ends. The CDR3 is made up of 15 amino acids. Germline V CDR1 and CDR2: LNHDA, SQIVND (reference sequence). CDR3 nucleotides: TGTGCCAGTAGTATAAGGCTGGGGGAGACAGATACGCAGTATTTT. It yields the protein CASSIRLGETDTQYF.

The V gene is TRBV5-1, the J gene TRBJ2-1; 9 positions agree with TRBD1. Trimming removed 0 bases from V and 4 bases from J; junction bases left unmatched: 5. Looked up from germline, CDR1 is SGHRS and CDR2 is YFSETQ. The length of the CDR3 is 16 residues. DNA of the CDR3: TGCGCCAGCAGCTTGGCCCCGGGACAGGGTTACAATGAGCAGTTCTTC. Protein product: CASSLAPGQGYNEQFF.

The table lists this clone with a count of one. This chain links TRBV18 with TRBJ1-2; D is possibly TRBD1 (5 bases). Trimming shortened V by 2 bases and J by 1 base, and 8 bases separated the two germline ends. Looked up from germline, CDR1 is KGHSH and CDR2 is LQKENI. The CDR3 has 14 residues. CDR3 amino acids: CASSPTDSNYGYTF. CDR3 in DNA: TGTGCCAGCTCACCAACCGACAGTAACTATGGCTACACCTTC.

The CDR3, as DNA: TGTGCCAGTAAACGGGACAAGGGGACTGAAGCTTTCTTT. Translated, it gives CASKRDKGTEAFF. The chain carries TRBV19 and TRBJ1-1, with a tentative D call TRBD1 (6 bases). The germline V gene encodes CDR1 LNHDA and CDR2 SQIVND (reference sequence). The CDR3 consists of 13 residues. The V end lost 7 bases, the J end lost 5 bases, and 14 bases lay between the germline ends.

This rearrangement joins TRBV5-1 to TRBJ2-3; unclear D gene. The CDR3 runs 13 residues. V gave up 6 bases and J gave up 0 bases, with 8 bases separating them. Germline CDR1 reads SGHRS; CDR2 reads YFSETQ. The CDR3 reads CASKSLSTDTQYF. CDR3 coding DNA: TGCGCCAGCAAAAGCCTAAGCACAGATACGCAGTATTTT.

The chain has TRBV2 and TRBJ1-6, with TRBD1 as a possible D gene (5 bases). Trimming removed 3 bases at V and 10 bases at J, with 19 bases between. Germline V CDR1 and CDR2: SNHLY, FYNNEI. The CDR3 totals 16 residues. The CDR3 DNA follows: TGTGCCAGCAGTGACTCGGTGGGTCTGGGGGAATCACCCCTCCACTTT. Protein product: CASSDSVGLGESPLHF.

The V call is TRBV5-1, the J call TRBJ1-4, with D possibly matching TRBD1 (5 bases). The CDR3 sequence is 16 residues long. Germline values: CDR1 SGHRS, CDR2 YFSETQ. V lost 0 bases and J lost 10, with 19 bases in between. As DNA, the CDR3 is TGCGCCAGCAGCTTGGCCCCAGGGCTTACGGGAGGAAAACTGTTTTTT. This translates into CASSLAPGLTGGKLFF.

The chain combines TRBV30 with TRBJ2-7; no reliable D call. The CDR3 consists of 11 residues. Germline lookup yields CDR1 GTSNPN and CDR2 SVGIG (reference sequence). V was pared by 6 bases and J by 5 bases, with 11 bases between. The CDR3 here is CACKGYHEQYF. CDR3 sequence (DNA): TGTGCCTGTAAAGGGTATCACGAGCAGTACTTC.

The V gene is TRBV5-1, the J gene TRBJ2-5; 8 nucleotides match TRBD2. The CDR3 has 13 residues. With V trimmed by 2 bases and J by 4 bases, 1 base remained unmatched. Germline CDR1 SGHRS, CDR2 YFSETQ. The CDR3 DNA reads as TGCGCCAGCAGCTTAGGACTAGCAGAGACCCAGTACTTC. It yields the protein CASSLGLAETQYF. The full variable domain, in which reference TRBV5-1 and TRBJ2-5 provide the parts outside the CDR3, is KAGVTQTPRYLIKTRGQQVTLSCSPISGHRSVSWYQQTPGQGLQFLFEYFSETQRNKGNFPGRFSGRQFSNSRSEMNVSTLELGDSALYLCASSLGLAETQYFGPGTRLLVL.

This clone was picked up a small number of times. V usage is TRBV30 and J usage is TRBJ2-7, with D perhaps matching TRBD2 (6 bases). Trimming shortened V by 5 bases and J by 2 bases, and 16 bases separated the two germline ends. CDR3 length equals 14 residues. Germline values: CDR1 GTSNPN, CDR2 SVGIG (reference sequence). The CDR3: CAWGEEGFAYEQYF. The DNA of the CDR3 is TGTGCCTGGGGAGAGGAGGGATTTGCCTACGAGCAGTACTTC.

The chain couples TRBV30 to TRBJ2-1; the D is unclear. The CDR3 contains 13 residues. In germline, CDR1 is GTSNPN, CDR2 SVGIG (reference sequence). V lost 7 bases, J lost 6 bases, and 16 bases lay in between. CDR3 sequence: CALTPGWSNEQFF. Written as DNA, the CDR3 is TGTGCCTTGACTCCTGGCTGGAGCAATGAGCAGTTCTTC.

CDR3 nucleotides: TGTGCCAGCAGTTTCGGTCGGGGTTCGCGATCCTACGAGCAGTACTTC. Its translation: CASSFGRGSRSYEQYF. This sequence joins TRBV5-6 and TRBJ2-7, with a possible D match to TRBD2 (5 bases). V gave up 5 bases and J gave up 1 base, with 19 bases separating them. The CDR3 loop spans 16 amino acids. Germline CDR1 is SGHDT and CDR2 is YYEEEE.

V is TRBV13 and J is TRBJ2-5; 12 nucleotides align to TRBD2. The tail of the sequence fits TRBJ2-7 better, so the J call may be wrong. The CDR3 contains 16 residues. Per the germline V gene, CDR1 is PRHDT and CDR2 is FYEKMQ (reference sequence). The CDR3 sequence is CASSRRLAGASYEQYF. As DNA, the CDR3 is TGTGCCAGCAGCCGGAGACTAGCGGGAGCATCCTACGAGCAGTACTTC.

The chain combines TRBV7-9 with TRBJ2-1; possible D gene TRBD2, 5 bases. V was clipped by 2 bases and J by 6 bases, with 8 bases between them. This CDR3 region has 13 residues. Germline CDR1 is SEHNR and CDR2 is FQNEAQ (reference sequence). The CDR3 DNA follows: TGTGCCAGCAGCTTAAGCGGCCCCAATGAGCAGTTCTTC. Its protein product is CASSLSGPNEQFF.

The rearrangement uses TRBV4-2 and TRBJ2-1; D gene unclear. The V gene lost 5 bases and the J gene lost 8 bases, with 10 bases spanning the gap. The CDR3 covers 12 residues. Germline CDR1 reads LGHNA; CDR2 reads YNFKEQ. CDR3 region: CASSEARHEQFF. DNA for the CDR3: TGTGCCAGCAGCGAAGCTCGTCATGAGCAGTTCTTC.

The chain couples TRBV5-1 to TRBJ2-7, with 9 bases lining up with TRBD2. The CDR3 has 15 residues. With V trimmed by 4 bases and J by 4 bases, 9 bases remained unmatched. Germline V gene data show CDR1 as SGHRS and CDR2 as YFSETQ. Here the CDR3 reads CASSPSSGRQYEQYF. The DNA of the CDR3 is TGCGCCAGCAGCCCCTCGAGCGGGAGGCAGTACGAGCAGTACTTC.

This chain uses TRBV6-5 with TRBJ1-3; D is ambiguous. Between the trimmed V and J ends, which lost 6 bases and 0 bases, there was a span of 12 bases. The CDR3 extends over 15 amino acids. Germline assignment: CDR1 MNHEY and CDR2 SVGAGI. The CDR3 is CASSYDGPSGNTIYF. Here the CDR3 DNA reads TGTGCCAGCAGCTACGACGGCCCCTCTGGAAACACCATATATTTT.

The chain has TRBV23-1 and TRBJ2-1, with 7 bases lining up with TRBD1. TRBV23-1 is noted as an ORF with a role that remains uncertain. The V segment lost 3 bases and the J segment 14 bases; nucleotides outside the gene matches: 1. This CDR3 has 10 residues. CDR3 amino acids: CASSHQGEFF. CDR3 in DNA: TGCGCCAGCAGTCACCAGGGGGAGTTCTTC.

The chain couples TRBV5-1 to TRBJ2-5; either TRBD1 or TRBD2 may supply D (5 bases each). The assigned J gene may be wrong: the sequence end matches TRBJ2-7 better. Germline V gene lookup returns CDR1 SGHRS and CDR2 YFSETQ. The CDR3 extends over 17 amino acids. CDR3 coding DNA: TGCGCCAGCAGCTTGGGACCCCTCGGGGCCCTCCCCTACGAGCAGTACTTC. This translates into CASSLGPLGALPYEQYF.